The T cell receptor beta chain described here comes from a study of T cells after yellow fever vaccination. Study results and limitations: Contamination of FACS-sorted repertoires by abundant clonotypes from the bulk population could occur.

In germline, CDR1 is MGHRA, CDR2 YSYEKL. The CDR3 consists of 16 residues. V was trimmed by 0 bases and J by 6 bases, leaving 12 bases between them. TCRdb reanalysed the 5' RACE reads using MiXCR and keeps one entry per CDR3 protein. The table records roughly 94,000 distinct CDR3 sequences, approximately 9% of them present only once. The sequence came from a young man who received the YFV17D yellow fever vaccine. Sample: CD8+ T cells not binding an NS4B(214-222) dextramer, sorted from PBMCs, taken around 14 days after the first yellow fever vaccination. The chain employs TRBV4-1 and TRBJ1-6; TRBD1 might be the D (6 bases). The CDR3, as DNA: TGCGCCAGCAGCCAAGATTTCGACAGGTTTAATTCACCCCTCCACTTT. The encoded protein is CASSQDFDRFNSPLHF.